This T cell receptor (beta chain) was sequenced in a study of beta chain features in type 1 diabetes. Study results and limitations: Within each of all four CD4+ subsets, Type 1 diabetes patients had TCRB CDR3s that were moderately but significantly shorter. Reads derived from cDNA could over-represent cells showing high TCR expression. The question left open here concerned HLA type influencing TCRB rearrangement.

The CDR3 has 16 amino acids. V lost 3 bases and J lost 2; bases outside the gene matches: 3. CDR1 and CDR2 (germline): MDHEN, SYDVKM. Every bit of the isolated RNA underwent reverse transcription, so sequencing read expressed TCRB transcripts. Assay used: immunoSEQ multiplex PCR; TCRdb lists only in-frame clones, some missing. The data show over 200,000 clones, with approximately 10% seen just once and around 0.015% held by the top ten. Regarding this clone: Its antigen is not known.

This chain joins TRBV28 and TRBJ2-1; 11 nucleotides line up with TRBD2. This clonotype was obtained from a man aged 25 to 40 with type 1 diabetes. Sample: naive CD4+ T cells from blood. CDR3 coding DNA: TGTGCCAGCAGTTTTTTAGCGGGGGGGACCTACAATGAGCAGTTCTTC. Translating gives CASSFLAGGTYNEQFF.